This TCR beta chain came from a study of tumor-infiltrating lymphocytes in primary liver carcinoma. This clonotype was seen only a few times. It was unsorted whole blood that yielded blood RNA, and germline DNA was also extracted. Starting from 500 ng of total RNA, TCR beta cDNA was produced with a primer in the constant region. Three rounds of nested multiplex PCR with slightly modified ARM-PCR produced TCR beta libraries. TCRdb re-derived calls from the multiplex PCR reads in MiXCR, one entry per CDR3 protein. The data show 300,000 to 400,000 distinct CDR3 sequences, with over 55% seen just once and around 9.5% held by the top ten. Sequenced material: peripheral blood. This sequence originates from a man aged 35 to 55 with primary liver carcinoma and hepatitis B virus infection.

The CDR3 loop is CASSLEPSGSGYRQYF. The CDR3 region has the DNA TGTGCCAGCAGCTTGGAACCCAGCGGGAGTGGGTATAGGCAGTATTTT. The chain is built from TRBV5-5 and TRBJ2-3; 8 nucleotides align to TRBD2. From germline, CDR1 is SGHKS and CDR2 YYEKEE (reference sequence). Losses at the gene ends were 0 bases for V and 11 bases for J; bases not matched to a gene: 14. The CDR3 contains 16 residues.